The entry below gives a single T cell receptor beta chain sequence along with its context. Original methodology: Reference gene primers were amplified, and this amplification served to estimate nucleated cell counts. Profiled with immunoSEQ multiplex PCR; TCRdb holds only in-frame clones, not every one. V and J calls and clone size follow that table, whereas D and trimming were derived from the DNA. The profile covers about 70,000 clones, with more than 65% appearing a single time and roughly 0.83% taken by the ten largest. The CDR3 is 14 residues long. The ends were cut back, 4 bases at V and 5 bases at J, with 14 bases in the middle. CDR1 is SGHAT, CDR2 FQNNGV, per germline. The source of the sample is a study of blood T cell repertoires in COVID-19. Study background: There were acute and convalescent COVID-19 samples, and they came from the United States, Italy and Spain. Sources were T cells, B-cell-depleted T cells, or PBMCs; the material itself was cDNA or gDNA.

The chain has TRBV11-2 and TRBJ2-5; D gene uncertain. This clonotype was sampled from a woman in her 70s with acute or convalescent COVID-19. Sequencing was carried out using peripheral blood. For the CDR3, the DNA is TGTGCCAGCAGCTCATTGGGCGTTCAGGAGACCCAGTACTTC. Its protein product is CASSSLGVQETQYF.